This T cell receptor beta chain was recovered during a study of CD8 T cells in ankylosing spondylitis. Study conclusions and caveats: Seemingly characteristic of ankylosing spondylitis blood was a TCR beta motif consisting of roughly 8 highly homologous variants.

In its sample, this clonotype was seen a few times. The antigen is unknown. In making TCR beta libraries, quantitative 5'-RACE with molecular barcodes was used. One entry per CDR3 protein results from TCRdb running MiXCR on the 5' RACE reads. Of about 35,000 distinct CDR3 sequences detected, 10% appear once; the ten largest clones hold more than 15%. CDR3 length: 15 amino acids. Trimming pared 2 bases from V and 5 bases from J, leaving 10 bases between. Germline CDR1 reads MDHEN; CDR2 reads SYDVKM. Material: blood, either unsorted or a sorted T cell fraction (not recorded which). This receptor was obtained from a male donor with ankylosing spondylitis or in good health (not recorded which). The rearrangement uses TRBV28 and TRBJ1-6, with D perhaps TRBD1 (6 bases). CDR3 amino acids: CASSLAAGDNSPLHF. CDR3 DNA: TGTGCCAGCAGTTTAGCGGCAGGGGATAATTCACCCCTCCACTTT.